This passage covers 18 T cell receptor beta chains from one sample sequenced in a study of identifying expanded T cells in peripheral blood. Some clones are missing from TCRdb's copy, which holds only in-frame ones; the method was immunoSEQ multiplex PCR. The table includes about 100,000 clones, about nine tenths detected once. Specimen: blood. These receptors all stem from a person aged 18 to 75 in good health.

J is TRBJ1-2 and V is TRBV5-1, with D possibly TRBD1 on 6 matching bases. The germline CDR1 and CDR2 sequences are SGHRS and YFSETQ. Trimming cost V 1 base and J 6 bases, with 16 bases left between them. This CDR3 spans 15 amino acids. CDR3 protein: CASSLTETGYNGYTF. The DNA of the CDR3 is TGCGCCAGCAGCTTGACTGAGACAGGTTATAATGGCTACACCTTC.

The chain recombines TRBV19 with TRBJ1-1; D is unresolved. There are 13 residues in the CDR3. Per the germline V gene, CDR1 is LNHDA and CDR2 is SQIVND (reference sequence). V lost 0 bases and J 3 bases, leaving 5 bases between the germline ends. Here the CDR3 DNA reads TGTGCCAGTAGTATAGATCACGACACTGAAGCTTTCTTT. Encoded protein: CASSIDHDTEAFF.

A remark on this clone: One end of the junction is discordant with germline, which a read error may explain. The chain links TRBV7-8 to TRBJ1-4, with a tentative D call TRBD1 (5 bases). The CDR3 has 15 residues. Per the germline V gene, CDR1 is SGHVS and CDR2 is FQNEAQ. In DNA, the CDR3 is TGTGCCAGCAGCATAGCATGGGACCCTGGGGGGGAACTGTTTTTT. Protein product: CASSIAWDPGGELFF.

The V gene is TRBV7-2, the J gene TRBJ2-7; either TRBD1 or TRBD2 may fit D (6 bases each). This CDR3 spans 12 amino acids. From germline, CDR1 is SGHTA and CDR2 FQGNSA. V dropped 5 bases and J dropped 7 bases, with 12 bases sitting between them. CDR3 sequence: CASSRQAGEQYF. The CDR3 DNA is TGTGCCAGCAGCCGACAGGCGGGGGAGCAGTACTTC. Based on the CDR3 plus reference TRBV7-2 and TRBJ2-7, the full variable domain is GAGVSQSPSNKVTEKGKDVELRCDPISGHTALYWYRQSLGQGLEFLIYFQGNSAPDKSGLPSDRFSAERTGGSVSTLTIQRTQQEDSAVYLCASSRQAGEQYFGPGTRLTVT.

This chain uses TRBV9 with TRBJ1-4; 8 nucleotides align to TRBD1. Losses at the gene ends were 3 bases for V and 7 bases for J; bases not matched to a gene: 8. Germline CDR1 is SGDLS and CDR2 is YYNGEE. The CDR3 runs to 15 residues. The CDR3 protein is CASSAGGRSIEKLFF. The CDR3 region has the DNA TGTGCCAGCAGCGCAGGGGGCAGGTCTATTGAAAAACTGTTTTTT. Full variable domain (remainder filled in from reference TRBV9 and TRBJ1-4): DSGVTQTPKHLITATGQRVTLRCSPRSGDLSVYWYQQSLDQGLQFLIQYYNGEERAKGNILERFSAQQFPDLHSELNLSSLELGDSALYFCASSAGGRSIEKLFFGSGTQLSVL.

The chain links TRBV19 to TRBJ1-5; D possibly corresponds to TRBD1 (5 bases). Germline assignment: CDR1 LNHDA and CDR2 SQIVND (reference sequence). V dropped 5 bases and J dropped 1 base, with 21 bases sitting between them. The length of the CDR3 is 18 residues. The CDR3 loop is CASSSRRQGGRSNQPQHF. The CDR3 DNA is TGTGCCAGTAGTTCCCGCCGGCAGGGAGGGAGAAGCAATCAGCCCCAGCATTTT.

The CDR3 nucleotides read TGTGCCAGCAGTGACGTCTTATCCTACGAGCAGTACTTC. Translation: CASSDVLSYEQYF. The chain couples TRBV6-1 to TRBJ2-7; D gene unclear. Germline V gene lookup returns CDR1 MNHNS and CDR2 SASEGT. The ends were cut back, 3 bases at V and 1 base at J, with 7 bases in the middle. CDR3 length: 13 amino acids.

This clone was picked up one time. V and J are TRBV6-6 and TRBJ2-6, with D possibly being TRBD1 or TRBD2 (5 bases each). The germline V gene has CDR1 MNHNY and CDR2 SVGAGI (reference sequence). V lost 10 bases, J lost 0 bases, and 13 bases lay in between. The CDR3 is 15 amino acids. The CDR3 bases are TGTGCCACCGGGGACGGAGGCTCTGGGGCCAACGTCCTGACTTTC. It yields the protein CATGDGGSGANVLTF.

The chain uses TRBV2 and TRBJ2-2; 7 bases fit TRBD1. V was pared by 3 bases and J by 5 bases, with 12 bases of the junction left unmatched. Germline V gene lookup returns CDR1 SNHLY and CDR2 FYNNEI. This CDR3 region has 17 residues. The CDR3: CASSDATGNVVTGELFF. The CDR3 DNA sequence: TGTGCCAGCAGTGATGCGACAGGGAATGTTGTAACCGGGGAGCTGTTTTTT.

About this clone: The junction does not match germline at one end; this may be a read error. The CDR3: CAGRRTTLGGYTF. In DNA, the CDR3 is TGTGCCGGCAGACGGACGACCCTAGGGGGCTACACCTTC. V is TRBV2 and J is TRBJ1-2; D unresolved. Germline values: CDR1 SNHLY, CDR2 FYNNEI. The CDR3 extends over 13 amino acids.

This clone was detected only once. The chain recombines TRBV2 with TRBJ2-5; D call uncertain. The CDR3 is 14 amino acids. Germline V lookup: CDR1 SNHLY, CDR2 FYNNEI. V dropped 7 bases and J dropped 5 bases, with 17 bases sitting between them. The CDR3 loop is CASNSPGPMETQYF. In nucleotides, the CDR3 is TGTGCCAGCAACTCCCCCGGGCCTATGGAGACCCAGTACTTC.

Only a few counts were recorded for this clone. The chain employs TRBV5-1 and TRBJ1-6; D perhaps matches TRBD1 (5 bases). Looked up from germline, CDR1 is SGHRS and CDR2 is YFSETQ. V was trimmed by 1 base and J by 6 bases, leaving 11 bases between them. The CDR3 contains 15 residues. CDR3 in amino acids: CASSLSGLGNSPLHF. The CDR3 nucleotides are TGCGCCAGCAGCTTGTCGGGGCTGGGTAATTCACCCCTCCACTTT.

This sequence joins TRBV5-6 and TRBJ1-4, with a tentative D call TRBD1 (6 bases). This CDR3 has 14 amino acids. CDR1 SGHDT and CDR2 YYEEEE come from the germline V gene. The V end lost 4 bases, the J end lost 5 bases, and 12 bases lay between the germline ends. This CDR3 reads CASSNGQINEKLFF. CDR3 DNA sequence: TGTGCCAGCAGCAATGGACAGATAAATGAAAAACTGTTTTTT.

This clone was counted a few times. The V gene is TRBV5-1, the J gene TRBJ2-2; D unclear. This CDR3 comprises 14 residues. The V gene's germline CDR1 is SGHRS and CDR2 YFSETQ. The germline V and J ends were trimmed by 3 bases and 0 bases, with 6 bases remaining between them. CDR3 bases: TGCGCCAGCAGCTCGGATACGAACACCGGGGAGCTGTTTTTT. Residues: CASSSDTNTGELFF.

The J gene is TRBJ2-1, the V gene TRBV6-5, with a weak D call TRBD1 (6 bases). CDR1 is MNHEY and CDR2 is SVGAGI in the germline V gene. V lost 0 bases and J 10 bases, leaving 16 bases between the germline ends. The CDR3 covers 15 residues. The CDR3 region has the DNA TGTGCCAGCAGTTACTCCCTGGGGGCGCTCAGGGAGCAGTTCTTC. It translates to CASSYSLGALREQFF.

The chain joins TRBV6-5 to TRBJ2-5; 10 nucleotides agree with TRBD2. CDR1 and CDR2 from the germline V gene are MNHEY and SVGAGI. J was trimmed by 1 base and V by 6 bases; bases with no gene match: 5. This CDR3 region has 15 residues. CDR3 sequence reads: CASRQLAGAQETQYF. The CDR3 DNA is TGTGCCAGCAGGCAGCTAGCGGGGGCCCAAGAGACCCAGTACTTC.

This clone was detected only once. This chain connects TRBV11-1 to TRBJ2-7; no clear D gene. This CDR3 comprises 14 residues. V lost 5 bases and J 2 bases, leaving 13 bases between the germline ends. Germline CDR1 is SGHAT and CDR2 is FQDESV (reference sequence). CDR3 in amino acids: CASSLGSPTYEQYF. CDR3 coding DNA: TGTGCCAGCAGCCTTGGAAGTCCGACCTACGAGCAGTACTTC.

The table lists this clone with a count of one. CDR3 amino acids: CAWSLRGARTPGKTQHF. The CDR3 DNA reads as TGTGCCTGGAGCCTGCGGGGGGCTCGTACCCCGGGAAAGACCCAGCATTTT. The chain employs TRBV30 and TRBJ1-5; TRBD1 might be the D (6 bases). Germline V lookup: CDR1 GTSNPN, CDR2 SVGIG (reference sequence). CDR3 length equals 17 residues. The V gene lost 3 bases and the J gene lost 11 bases, with 29 bases spanning the gap.